This T cell receptor (beta chain) was sequenced during a study of post-analysis software for immune sequencing data. Study in general: Courses of disease covered relapsing-remitting, secondary progressive and progressive-relapsing multiple sclerosis.

This clonotype showed up many times. Its antigen is not known. V shed 3 bases and J shed 2 bases, with 8 bases lying between them. The CDR3 covers 15 residues. CDR1 and CDR2 from the germline V gene are LNHDA and SQIVND (reference sequence). TCR beta libraries were prepared from cDNA with unique molecular identifiers. Yield was approximately 500,000 cDNA molecules from roughly 0.93 to 9.6 million T cells. A single record per CDR3 protein comes from TCRdb applying MiXCR to the PCR reads. The table has some 260,000 distinct CDR3 sequences, approximately 34% seen once. Study-level results: F measure clustering grouped samples strongly by preparation batch. In patients, about 5 TRBV segments were more frequent than in controls, with TRBV5-6, TRBV5-1 and TRBV20-1 among them.

This sequence was found in a girl aged 5-17 years with multiple sclerosis. The chain joins TRBV19 to TRBJ2-6; TRBD1 might be the D (5 bases). Sequenced sample: blood. The chain's CDR3 is CASSIQGTGANVLTF. The CDR3 region has the DNA TGTGCCAGTAGTATTCAGGGCACTGGGGCCAACGTCCTGACTTTC.